This TCR beta chain was sequenced in a study of blood T cell repertoires in COVID-19. Study-wide background: From the United States, Italy and Spain came samples of acute and convalescent COVID-19. PBMCs, B-cell-depleted T cells, or T cells were the source of the cDNA or gDNA that made up the material.

Source study methods: Amplification of reference gene primers was used by the study to estimate nucleated cell counts. Profiling relied on immunoSEQ multiplex PCR, and the TCRdb table lists in-frame clones only, not all of them. V, J and clone size were drawn from that table, and D and trimming were deduced from the DNA. This table has 450,000 or so clones, around 91% appearing once. Germline values: CDR1 SEHNR, CDR2 FQNEAQ (reference sequence). The V end lost 2 bases, the J end lost 2 bases, and 10 bases lay between the germline ends. This CDR3 is built from 16 residues. The sample comprised peripheral blood. This sequence was found in a woman aged 40 to 50 with COVID-19, enrolled during active disease. The chain links TRBV7-9 to TRBJ1-6; D not resolved. CDR3 bases: TGTGCCAGCAGCTTAATGGGCAGAGCCTATAATTCACCCCTCCACTTT. Its translation: CASSLMGRAYNSPLHF.